The clone carrying this TCR beta chain was observed a handful of times. The target antigen is unknown. The data derive from a study of T-cell memory formation after mild COVID-19. General study points: From day 15 to 85, contracting clones were balanced between CD4 and CD8, whereas later expanders leaned toward CD4+. CD4+ clones that contracted lay mainly in CM and EM; CD8+ ones lay in EMRA. Some SARS-CoV-2-responding clones were already detected in memory before infection.

The germline V gene encodes CDR1 SGHNT and CDR2 YENEEA. V was cut by 5 bases and J by 4 bases, with 9 bases left in between. The CDR3 runs 13 residues. Constant-segment primers were used for 5'RACE, and the resulting TCR alpha and TCR beta cDNA libraries carried sample barcodes and UMIs. TCRdb used MiXCR to reprocess the 5' RACE reads, holding one entry per CDR3 protein. The sample holds approximately 98,000 distinct CDR3 sequences, 18% seen once. Sequencing was performed on PBMCs or a T cell subset sorted from them (not recorded which). The source is a man aged 18 to 30 who had mild COVID-19 (a few samples of this study predate the infection). Cell type and time point are not known. V usage is TRBV11-3 and J usage is TRBJ1-3; D gene uncertain. CDR3 residues: CASSPDRGNTIYF. The CDR3 DNA is TGTGCCAGCAGCCCGGACCGGGGAAACACCATATATTTT.